This TCR beta chain appears in the sequencing data of a study of cytomegalovirus exposure and HLA in healthy donors. PCR amplification relied on 60 Vbeta primers (plus 13 Jbeta primers). Measured with immunoSEQ multiplex PCR; TCRdb has only the in-frame clones, and not every one. The top ten clones hold around 3% of a sample with just over 200,000 clones, roughly 80% of them seen once. After removal of 1 base from V and 4 bases from J, the junction contained 6 bases not matched to a gene. This CDR3 spans 15 amino acids. Germline V gives CDR1 MNHNS, CDR2 SASEGT. By sample share, this clone is medium-sized. Its antigen remains unidentified. Study conclusions and caveats: Presence/absence comparisons presumed near-even sequencing depth among donors. Most likely, a cluster of highly shared sequence variants arose as a sequencing artifact.

The origin of this receptor is a middle-aged woman in good health and CMV-seronegative. V is TRBV6-1 and J is TRBJ2-5; the match to TRBD2 covers 7 bases. Material for sequencing was PBMCs. CDR3 amino acids: CASSEVGGGGETQYF. The CDR3 DNA sequence: TGTGCCAGCAGTGAAGTGGGAGGCGGGGGAGAGACCCAGTACTTC.